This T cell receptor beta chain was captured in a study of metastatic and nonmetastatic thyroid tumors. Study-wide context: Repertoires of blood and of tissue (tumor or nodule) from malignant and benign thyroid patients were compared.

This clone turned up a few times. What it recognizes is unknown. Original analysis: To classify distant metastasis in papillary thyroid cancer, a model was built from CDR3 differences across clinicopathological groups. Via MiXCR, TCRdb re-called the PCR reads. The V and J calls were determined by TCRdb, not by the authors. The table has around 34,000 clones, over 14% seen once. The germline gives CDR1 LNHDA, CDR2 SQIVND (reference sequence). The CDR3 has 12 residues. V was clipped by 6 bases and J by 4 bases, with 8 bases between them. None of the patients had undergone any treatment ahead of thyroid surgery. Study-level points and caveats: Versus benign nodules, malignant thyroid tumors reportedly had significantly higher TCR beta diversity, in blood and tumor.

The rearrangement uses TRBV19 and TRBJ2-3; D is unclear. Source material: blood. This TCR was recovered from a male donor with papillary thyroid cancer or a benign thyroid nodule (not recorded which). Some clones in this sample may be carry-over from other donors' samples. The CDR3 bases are TGTGCCAGTAGGGGGTTGGCAGATACGCAGTATTTT. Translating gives CASRGLADTQYF. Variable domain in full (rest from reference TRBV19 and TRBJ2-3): DGGITQSPKYLFRKEGQNVTLSCEQNLNHDAMYWYRQDPGQGLRLIYYSQIVNDFQKGDIAEGYSVSREKKESFPLTVTSAQKNPTAFYLCASRGLADTQYFGPGTRLTVL.